Listed below are T cell receptor beta chains from one sample, sequenced in a study of OX40 agonist ivuxolimab in advanced cancers. This table comes from immunoSEQ multiplex PCR, and its TCRdb copy is limited to in-frame clones, with some not included. The sample lists over 60,000 clones, 85% seen once, with roughly 4% in the top ten. The sequences come from CD4+ or CD8+ T cells sorted from blood, collected in a trial of the OX40 agonist ivuxolimab. The source of these receptors is an adult with an advanced solid tumor such as melanoma, head and neck, liver or kidney cancer. CDR3s include the opening cysteine and the closing phenylalanine or tryptophan. Each record gives: V gene, J gene, CDR3 protein.

>TRBV5-1|TRBJ2-1
CASSLRGSTLDNEQFF
>TRBV4-3|TRBJ1-2
CASILRAINYGYTF
>TRBV30|TRBJ2-1
CAWSERWRDSYNEQFF
>TRBV11-3|TRBJ1-1
CASSSGEPGGLKAFF
>TRBV18|TRBJ1-2
CASSPDERTNYGYTF
>TRBV5-8|TRBJ2-7
CASSLLAGARGEQYF
>TRBV5-4|TRBJ2-3
CTLSKRGSSDTQYF
>TRBV7-2|TRBJ1-1
CASFLTAMNTEAFF
>TRBV7-3|TRBJ1-1
CASSSGLNTEAFF
>TRBV5-1|TRBJ2-3
CASSLGADLDTQYF
>TRBV5-6|TRBJ1-6
CASSPVGTGINNSPLHF
>TRBV7-2|TRBJ2-1
CASSLSGRSYNEQFF
>TRBV5-5|TRBJ2-3
CASSLGARTDTQYF
>TRBV5-6|TRBJ2-5
CASSLGNRGRRGETQYF
>TRBV28|TRBJ1-4
CASKLDSWEKLFF
>TRBV5-4|TRBJ2-3
CASSLFRGTDTQYF